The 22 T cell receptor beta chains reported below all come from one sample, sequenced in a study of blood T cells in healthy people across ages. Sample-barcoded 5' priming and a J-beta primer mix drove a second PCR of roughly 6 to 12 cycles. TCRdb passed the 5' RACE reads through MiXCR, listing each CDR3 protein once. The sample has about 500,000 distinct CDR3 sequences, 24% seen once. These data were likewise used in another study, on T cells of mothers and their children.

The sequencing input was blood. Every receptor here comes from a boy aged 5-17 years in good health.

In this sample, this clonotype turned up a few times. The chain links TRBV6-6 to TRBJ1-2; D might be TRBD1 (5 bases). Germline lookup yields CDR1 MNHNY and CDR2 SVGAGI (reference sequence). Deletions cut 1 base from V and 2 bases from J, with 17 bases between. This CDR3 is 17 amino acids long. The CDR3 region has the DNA TGTGCCAGCAGTTACTTCCGAGACAGCATTAGAAACTATGGCTACACCTTC. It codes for CASSYFRDSIRNYGYTF.

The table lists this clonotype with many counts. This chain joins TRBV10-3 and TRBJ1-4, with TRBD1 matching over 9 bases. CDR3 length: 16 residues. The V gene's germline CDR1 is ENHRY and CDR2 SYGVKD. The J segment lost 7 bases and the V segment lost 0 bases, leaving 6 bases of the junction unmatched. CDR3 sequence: CAISESGPGQGEKLFF. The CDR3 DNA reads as TGTGCCATCAGTGAGTCGGGCCCGGGACAGGGTGAAAAACTGTTTTTT.

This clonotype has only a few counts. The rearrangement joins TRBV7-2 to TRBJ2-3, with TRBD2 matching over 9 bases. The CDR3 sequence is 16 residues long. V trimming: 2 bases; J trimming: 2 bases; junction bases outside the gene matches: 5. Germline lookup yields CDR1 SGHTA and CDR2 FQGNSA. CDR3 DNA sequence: TGTGCCAGCAGCTTACGCGGGGGGGCCCCCACAGATACGCAGTATTTT. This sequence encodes CASSLRGGAPTDTQYF.

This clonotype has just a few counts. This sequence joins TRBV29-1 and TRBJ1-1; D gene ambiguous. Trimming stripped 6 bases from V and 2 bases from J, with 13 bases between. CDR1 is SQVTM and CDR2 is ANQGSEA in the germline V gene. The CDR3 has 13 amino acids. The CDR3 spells CSVLAPENTEAFF. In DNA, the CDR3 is TGCAGCGTACTAGCTCCGGAAAACACTGAAGCTTTCTTT. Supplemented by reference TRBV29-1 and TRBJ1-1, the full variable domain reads SAVISQKPSRDICQRGTSLTIQCQVDSQVTMMFWYRQQPGQSLTLIATANQGSEATYESGFVIDKFPISRPNLTFSTLTVSNMSPEDSSIYLCSVLAPENTEAFFGQGTRLTVV.

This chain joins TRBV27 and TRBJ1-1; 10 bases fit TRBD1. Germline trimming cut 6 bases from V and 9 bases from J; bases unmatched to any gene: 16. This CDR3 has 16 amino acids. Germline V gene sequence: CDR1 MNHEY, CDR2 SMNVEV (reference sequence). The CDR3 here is CASSFTYRQGAGQAFF. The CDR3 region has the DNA TGTGCCAGCAGCTTCACCTACCGACAGGGGGCTGGTCAAGCTTTCTTT.

The CDR3 DNA reads TGTGCCAGCAGTTTGGAACAGGGGTCTAGCAATCAGCCCCAGCATTTT. Its protein is CASSLEQGSSNQPQHF. The V and J genes are TRBV6-6 and TRBJ1-5; 7 positions agree with TRBD1. V gave up 4 bases and J gave up 0 bases; unmatched junction bases: 6. The CDR3 loop spans 16 amino acids. Germline assignment: CDR1 MNHNY and CDR2 SVGAGI (reference sequence).

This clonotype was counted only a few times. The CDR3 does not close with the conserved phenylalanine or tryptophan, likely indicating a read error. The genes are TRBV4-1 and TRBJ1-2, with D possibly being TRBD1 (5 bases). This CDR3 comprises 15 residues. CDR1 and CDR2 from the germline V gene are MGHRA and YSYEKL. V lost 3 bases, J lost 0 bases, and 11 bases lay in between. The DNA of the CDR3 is TGCGCCAGCAGCCACCGGGACGGCACTAACTATGGCTACACCCTC. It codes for CASSHRDGTNYGYTL.

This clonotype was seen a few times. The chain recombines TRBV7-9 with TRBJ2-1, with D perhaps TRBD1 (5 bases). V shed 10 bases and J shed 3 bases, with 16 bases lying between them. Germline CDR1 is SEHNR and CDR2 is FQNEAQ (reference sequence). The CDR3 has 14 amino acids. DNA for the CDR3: TGTGCCAACAGTCCCACAGGTCGCTACAATGAGCAGTTCTTC. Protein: CANSPTGRYNEQFF.

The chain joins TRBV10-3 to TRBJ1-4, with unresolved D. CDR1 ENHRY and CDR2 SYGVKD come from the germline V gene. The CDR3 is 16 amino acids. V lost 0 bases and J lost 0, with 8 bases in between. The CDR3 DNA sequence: TGTGCCATCAGTGAGTCGAAGGGTGCAACTAATGAAAAACTGTTTTTT. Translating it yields CAISESKGATNEKLFF.

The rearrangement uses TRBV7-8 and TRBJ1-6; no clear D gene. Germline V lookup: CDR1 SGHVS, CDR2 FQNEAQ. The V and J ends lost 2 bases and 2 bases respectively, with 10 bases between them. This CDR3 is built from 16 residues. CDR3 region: CASSLHTETYNSPLHF. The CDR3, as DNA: TGTGCCAGCAGCTTACATACAGAAACCTATAATTCACCCCTCCACTTT.

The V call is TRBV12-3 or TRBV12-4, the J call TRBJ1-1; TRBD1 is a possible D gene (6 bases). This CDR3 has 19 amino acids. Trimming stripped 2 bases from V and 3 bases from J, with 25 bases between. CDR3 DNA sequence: TGTGCCAGCAGTTTACTTGGGGGGCTAGCGGCCCCTATGGACACTGAAGCTTTCTTT. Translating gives CASSLLGGLAAPMDTEAFF.

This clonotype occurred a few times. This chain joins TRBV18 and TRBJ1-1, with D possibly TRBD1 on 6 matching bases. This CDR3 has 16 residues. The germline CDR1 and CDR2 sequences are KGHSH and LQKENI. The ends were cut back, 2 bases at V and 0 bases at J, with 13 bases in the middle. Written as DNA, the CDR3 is TGTGCCAGCTCACCAGGGCAGGGGCCCCTGAACACTGAAGCTTTCTTT. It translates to CASSPGQGPLNTEAFF.

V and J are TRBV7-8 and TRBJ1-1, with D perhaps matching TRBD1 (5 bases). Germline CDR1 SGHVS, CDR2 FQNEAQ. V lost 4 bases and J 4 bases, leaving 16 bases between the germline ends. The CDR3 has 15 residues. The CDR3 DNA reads TGTGCCAGCAGCTCGAAAAGGGTTGGGGGCACTGAAGCTTTCTTT. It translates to CASSSKRVGGTEAFF.

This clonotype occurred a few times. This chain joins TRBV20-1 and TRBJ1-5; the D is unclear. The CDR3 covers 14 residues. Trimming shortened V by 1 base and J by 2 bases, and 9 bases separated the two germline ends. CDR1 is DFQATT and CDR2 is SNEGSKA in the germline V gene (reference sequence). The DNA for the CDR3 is TGCAGTGCTAGAGGGGTTTTAGGCAATCAGCCCCAGCATTTT. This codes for CSARGVLGNQPQHF.

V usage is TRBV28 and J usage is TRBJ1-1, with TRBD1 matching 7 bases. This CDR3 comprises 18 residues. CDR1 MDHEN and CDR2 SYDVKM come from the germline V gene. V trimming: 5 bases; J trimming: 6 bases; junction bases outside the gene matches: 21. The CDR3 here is CASSVSSVWDRYNPEAFF. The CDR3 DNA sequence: TGTGCCAGCAGTGTTTCCTCAGTTTGGGACAGATATAATCCTGAAGCTTTCTTT.

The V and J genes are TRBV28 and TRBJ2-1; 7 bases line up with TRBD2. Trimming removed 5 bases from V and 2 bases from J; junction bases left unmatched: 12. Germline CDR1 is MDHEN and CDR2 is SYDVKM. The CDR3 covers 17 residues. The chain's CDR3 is CASSPHQSGTTYNEQFF. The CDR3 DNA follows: TGTGCCAGCAGTCCCCACCAATCAGGGACTACCTACAATGAGCAGTTCTTC.

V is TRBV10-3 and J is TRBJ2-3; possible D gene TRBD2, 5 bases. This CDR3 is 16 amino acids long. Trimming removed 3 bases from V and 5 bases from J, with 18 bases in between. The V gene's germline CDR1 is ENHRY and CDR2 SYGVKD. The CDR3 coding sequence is TGTGCCATCAGTGAAAGAGAGGGTTTTCGCGGAGATACGCAGTATTTT. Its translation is CAISEREGFRGDTQYF.

CDR3 protein: CAISGGEGVYFSDVSTDTQYF. For the CDR3, the DNA is TGTGCCATCAGTGGTGGAGAAGGGGTTTATTTTTCGGATGTTAGCACAGATACGCAGTATTTT. The chain carries TRBV10-3 and TRBJ2-3, with D perhaps matching TRBD1 (5 bases). Trimming pared 4 bases from V and 0 bases from J, leaving 29 bases between. The germline CDR1 and CDR2 sequences are ENHRY and SYGVKD. The CDR3 runs 21 residues.

The CDR3 DNA sequence: TGTGCCAGCAGTTACTCTGGGTTCAGGGAGACCCAGTACTTC. Protein: CASSYSGFRETQYF. The V call is TRBV6-6, the J call TRBJ2-5; D gene unclear. This CDR3 contains 14 residues. Germline V gene sequence: CDR1 MNHNY, CDR2 SVGAGI (reference sequence). Deletions cut 0 bases from V and 5 bases from J, with 10 bases between.

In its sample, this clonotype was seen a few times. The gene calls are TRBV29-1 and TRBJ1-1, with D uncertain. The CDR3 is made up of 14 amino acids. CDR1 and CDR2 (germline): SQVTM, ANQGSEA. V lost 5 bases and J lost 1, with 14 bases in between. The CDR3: CSVNLRLTNTEAFF. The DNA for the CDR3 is TGCAGCGTTAACTTGCGGCTCACGAACACTGAAGCTTTCTTT. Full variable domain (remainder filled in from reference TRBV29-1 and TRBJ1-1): SAVISQKPSRDICQRGTSLTIQCQVDSQVTMMFWYRQQPGQSLTLIATANQGSEATYESGFVIDKFPISRPNLTFSTLTVSNMSPEDSSIYLCSVNLRLTNTEAFFGQGTRLTVV.

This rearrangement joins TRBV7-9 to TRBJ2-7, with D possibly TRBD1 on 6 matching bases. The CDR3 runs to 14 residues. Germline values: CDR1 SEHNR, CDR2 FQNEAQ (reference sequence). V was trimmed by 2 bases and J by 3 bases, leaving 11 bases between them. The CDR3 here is CASSLSRQVYEQYF. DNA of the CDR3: TGTGCCAGCAGCTTATCGCGACAGGTCTACGAGCAGTACTTC.

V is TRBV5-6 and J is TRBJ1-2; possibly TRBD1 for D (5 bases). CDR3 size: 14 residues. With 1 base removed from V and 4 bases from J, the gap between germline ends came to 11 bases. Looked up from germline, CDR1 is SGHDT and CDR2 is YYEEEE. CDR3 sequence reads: CASSLRGVGYGYTF. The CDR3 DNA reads TGTGCCAGCAGCTTGCGAGGGGTCGGCTATGGCTACACCTTC.